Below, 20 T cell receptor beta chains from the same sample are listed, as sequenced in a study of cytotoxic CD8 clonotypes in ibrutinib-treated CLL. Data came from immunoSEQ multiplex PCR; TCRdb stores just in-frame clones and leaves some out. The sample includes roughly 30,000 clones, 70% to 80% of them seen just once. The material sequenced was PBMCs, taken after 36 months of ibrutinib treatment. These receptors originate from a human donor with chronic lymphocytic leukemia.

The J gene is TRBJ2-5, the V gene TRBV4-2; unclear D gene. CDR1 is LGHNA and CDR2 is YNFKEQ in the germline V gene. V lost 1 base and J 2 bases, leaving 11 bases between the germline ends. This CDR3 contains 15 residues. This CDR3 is CASSQGFASQETQYF. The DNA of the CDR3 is TGTGCCAGCAGCCAAGGGTTTGCAAGTCAAGAGACCCAGTACTTC.

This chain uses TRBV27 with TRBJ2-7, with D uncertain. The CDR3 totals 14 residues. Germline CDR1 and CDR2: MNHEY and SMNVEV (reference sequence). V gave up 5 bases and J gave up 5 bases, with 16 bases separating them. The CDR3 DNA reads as TGTGCCAGCAGTGTGGGCCCTTTTGTCGACGAGCAGTACTTC. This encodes CASSVGPFVDEQYF.

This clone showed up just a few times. CDR3 sequence reads: CASSPKGQRPYEQYF. In DNA form, the CDR3 reads TGTGCCAGCTCCCCAAAGGGACAGCGACCCTACGAGCAGTACTTC. The chain employs TRBV27 and TRBJ2-7; 7 nucleotides line up with TRBD1. Trimming removed 8 bases from V and 2 bases from J; junction bases left unmatched: 12. Per germline, CDR1 MNHEY and CDR2 SMNVEV (reference sequence). The CDR3 is made up of 15 amino acids.

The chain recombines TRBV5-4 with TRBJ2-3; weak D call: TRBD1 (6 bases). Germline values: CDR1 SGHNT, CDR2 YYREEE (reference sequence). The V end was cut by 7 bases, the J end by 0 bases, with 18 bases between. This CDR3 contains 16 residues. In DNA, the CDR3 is TGTGCCAGCTTTGAAGGGGGTTCAACTAGCACAGATACGCAGTATTTT. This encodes CASFEGGSTSTDTQYF.

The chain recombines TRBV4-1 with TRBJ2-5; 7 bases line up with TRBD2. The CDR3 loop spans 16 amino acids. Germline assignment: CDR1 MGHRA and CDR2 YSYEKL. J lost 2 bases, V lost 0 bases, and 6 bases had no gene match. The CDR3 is CASSQERGGPQETQYF. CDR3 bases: TGCGCCAGCAGCCAAGAAAGGGGAGGGCCTCAAGAGACCCAGTACTTC.

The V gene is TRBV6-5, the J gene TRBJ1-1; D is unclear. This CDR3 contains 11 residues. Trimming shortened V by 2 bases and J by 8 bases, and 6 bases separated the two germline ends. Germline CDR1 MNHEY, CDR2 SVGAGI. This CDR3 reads CASSYGGEAFF. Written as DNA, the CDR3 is TGTGCCAGCAGTTACGGAGGAGAAGCTTTCTTT.

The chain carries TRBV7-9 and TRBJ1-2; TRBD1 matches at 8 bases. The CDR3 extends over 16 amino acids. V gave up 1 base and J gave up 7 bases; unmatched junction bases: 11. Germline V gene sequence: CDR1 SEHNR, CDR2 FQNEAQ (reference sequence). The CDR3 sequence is CASSLGPATGAGGYTF. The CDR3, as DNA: TGTGCCAGCAGCTTAGGCCCCGCGACAGGGGCGGGTGGCTACACCTTC.

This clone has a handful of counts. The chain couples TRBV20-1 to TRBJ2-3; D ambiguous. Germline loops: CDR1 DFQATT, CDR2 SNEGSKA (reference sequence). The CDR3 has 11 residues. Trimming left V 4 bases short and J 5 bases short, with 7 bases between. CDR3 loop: CSAKLGDTQYF. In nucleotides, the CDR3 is TGCAGTGCTAAGCTAGGAGATACGCAGTATTTT.

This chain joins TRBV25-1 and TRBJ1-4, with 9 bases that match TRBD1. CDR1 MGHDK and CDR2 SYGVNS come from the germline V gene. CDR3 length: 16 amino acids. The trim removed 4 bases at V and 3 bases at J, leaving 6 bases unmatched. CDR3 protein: CASSVPGTGPNEKLFF. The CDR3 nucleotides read TGTGCCAGCAGTGTCCCCGGGACAGGGCCTAATGAAAAACTGTTTTTT.

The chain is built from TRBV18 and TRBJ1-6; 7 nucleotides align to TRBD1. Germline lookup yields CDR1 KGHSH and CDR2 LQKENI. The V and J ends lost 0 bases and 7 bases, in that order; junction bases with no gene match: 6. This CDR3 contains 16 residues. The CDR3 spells CASSPPWSRGNSPLHF. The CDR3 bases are TGTGCCAGCTCACCACCTTGGTCCAGGGGGAATTCACCCCTCCACTTT. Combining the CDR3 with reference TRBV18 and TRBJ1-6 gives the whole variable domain NAGVMQNPRHLVRRRGQEARLRCSPMKGHSHVYWYRQLPEEGLKFMVYLQKENIIDESGMPKERFSAEFPKEGPSILRIQQVVRGDSAAYFCASSPPWSRGNSPLHFGNGTRLTVT.

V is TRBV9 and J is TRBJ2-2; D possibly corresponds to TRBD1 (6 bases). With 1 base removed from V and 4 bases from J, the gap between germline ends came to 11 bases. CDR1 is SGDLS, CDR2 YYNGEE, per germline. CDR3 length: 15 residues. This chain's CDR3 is CASSVQGHRTGELFF. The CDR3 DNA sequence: TGTGCCAGCAGCGTACAGGGGCATCGCACCGGGGAGCTGTTTTTT.

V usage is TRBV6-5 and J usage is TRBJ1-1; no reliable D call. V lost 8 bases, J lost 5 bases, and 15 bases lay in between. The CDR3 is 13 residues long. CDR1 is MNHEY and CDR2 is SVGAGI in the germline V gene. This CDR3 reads CASSSGIVTEAFF. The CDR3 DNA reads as TGTGCCAGCTCCTCGGGGATTGTAACTGAAGCTTTCTTT.

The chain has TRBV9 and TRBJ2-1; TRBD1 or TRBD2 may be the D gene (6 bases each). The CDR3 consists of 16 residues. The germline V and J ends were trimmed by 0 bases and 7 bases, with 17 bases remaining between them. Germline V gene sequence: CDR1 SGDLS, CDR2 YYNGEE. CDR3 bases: TGTGCCAGCAGCGTAGAGGTGGGGGGCGCAAGGAATGAGCAGTTCTTC. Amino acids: CASSVEVGGARNEQFF. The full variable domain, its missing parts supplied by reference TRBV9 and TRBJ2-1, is DSGVTQTPKHLITATGQRVTLRCSPRSGDLSVYWYQQSLDQGLQFLIQYYNGEERAKGNILERFSAQQFPDLHSELNLSSLELGDSALYFCASSVEVGGARNEQFFGPGTRLTVL.

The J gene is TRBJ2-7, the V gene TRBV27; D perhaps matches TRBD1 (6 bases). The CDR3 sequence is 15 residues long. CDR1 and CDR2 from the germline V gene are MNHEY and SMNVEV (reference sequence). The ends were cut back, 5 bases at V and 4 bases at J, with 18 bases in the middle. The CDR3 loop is CASSLTGNPGYEQYF. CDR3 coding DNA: TGTGCCAGCAGTCTGACAGGTAATCCAGGTTACGAGCAGTACTTC.

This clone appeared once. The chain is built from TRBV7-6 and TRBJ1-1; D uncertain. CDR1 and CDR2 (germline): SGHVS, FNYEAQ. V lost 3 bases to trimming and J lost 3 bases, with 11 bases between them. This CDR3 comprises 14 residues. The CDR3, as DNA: TGTGCCAGCAGCTTGGGAACAGCTCACACTGAAGCTTTCTTT. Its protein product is CASSLGTAHTEAFF. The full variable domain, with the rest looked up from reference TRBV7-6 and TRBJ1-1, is GAGVSQSPRYKVTKRGQDVALRCDPISGHVSLYWYRQALGQGPEFLTYFNYEAQQDKSGLPNDRFSAERPEGSISTLTIQRTEQRDSAMYRCASSLGTAHTEAFFGQGTRLTVV.

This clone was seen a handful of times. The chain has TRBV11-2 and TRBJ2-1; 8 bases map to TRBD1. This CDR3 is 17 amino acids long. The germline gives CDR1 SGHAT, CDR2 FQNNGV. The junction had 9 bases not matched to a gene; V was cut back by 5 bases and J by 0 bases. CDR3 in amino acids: CASSQHTQGVSYNEQFF. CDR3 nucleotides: TGTGCCAGCAGCCAACACACACAGGGGGTCTCCTACAATGAGCAGTTCTTC.

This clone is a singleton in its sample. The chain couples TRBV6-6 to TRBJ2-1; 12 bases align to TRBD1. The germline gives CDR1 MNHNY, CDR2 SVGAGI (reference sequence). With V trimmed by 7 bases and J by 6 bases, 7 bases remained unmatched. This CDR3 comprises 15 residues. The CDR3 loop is CASNSGGQGANEQFF. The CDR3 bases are TGTGCCAGCAATTCAGGGGGACAGGGGGCCAATGAGCAGTTCTTC.

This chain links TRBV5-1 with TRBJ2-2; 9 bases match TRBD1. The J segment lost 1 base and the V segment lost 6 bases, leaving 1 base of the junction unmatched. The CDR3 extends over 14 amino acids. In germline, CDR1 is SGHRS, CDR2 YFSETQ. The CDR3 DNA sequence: TGCGCCAGCATGGGACAGGGGAACACCGGGGAGCTGTTTTTT. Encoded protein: CASMGQGNTGELFF.

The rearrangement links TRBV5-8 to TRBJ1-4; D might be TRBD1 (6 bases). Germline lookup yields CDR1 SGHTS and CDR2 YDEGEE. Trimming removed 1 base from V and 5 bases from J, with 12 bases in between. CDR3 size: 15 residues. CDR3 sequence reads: CASSLRAGVNEKLFF. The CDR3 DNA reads TGTGCCAGCAGCTTGAGGGCAGGGGTGAATGAAAAACTGTTTTTT.

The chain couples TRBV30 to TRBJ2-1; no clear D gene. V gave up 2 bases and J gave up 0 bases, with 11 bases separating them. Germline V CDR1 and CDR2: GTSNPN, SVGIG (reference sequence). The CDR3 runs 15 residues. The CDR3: CAWSLLTISYNEQFF. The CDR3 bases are TGTGCCTGGAGTCTACTTACGATCTCCTACAATGAGCAGTTCTTC.